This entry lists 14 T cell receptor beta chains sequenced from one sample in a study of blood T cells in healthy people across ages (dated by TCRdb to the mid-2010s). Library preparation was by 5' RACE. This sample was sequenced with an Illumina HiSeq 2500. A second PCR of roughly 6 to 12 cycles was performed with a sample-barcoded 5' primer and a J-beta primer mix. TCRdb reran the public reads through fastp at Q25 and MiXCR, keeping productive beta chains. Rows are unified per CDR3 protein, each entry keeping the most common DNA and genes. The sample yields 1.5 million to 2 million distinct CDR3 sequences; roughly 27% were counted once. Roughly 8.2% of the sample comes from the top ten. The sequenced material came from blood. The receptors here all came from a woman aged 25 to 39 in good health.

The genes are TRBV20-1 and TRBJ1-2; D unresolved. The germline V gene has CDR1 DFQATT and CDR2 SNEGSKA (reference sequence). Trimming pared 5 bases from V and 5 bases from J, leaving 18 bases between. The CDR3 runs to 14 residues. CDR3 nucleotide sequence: TGCAGTGCTTCCCGGCTCACCACTTGGTATGGCTACACCTTC. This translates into CSASRLTTWYGYTF.

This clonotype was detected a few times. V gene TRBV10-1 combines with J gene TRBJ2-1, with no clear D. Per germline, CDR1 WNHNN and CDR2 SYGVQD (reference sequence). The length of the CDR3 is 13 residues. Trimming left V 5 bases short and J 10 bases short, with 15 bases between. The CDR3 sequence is CASSKQWGLEQFF. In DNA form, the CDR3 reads TGCGCCAGCAGTAAGCAGTGGGGTCTCGAGCAGTTCTTC.

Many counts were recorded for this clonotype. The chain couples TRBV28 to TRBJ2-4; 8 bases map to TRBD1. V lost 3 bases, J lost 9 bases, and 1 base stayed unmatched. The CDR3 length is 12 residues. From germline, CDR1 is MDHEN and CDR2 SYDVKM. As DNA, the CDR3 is TGTGCCAGCAGTTTCGACAGGGGCATTCAGTACTTC. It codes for CASSFDRGIQYF.

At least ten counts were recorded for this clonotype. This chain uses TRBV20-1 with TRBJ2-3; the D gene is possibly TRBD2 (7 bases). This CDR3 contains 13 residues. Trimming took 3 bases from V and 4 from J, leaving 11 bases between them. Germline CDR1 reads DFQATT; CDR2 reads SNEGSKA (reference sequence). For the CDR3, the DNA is TGCAGTGCTAGGGGGGGGGGCCCAGATACGCAGTATTTT. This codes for CSARGGGPDTQYF.

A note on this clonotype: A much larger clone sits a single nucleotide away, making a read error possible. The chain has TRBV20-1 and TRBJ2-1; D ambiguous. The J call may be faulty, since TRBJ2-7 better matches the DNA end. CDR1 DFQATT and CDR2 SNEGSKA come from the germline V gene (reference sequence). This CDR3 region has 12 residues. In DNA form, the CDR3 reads TGCAGTGCGCTACTATTCAACAATGAGCAGTACTTC. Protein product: CSALLFNNEQYF.

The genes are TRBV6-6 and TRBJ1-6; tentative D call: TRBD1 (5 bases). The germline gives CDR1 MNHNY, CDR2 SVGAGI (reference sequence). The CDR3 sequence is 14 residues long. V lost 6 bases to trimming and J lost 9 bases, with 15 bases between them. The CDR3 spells CASSSTATSSPLHF. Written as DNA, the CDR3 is TGTGCCAGCAGCTCGACAGCTACCTCTTCACCCCTCCACTTT.

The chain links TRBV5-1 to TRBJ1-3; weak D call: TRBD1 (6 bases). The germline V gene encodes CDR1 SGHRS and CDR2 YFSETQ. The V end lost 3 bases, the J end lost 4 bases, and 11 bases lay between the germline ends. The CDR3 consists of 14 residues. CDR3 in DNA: TGCGCCAGCAGCTCAGGGGTGAAGGGAAACACCATATATTTT. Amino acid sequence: CASSSGVKGNTIYF.

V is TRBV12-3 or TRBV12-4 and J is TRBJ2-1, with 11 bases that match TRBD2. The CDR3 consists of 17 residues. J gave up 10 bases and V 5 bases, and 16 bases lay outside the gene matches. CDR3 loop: CASSQTSGSLSAGEQFF. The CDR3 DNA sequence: TGTGCCAGCAGTCAAACTAGCGGGAGTCTTTCGGCGGGCGAGCAGTTCTTC.

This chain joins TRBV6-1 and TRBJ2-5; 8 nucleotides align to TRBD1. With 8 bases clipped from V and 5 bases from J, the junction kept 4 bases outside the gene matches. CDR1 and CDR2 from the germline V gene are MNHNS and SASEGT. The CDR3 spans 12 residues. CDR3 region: CASLTGGETQYF. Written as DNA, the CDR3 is TGTGCCAGCCTAACAGGGGGGGAGACCCAGTACTTC.

The chain's CDR3 is CASSQDEFLMGTSSETQYF. The CDR3 DNA reads TGTGCCAGCAGCCAAGATGAGTTCTTGATGGGGACATCTTCAGAGACCCAGTACTTC. The chain couples TRBV4-2 to TRBJ2-5, with a tentative D call TRBD1 (6 bases). Trimming left V 0 bases short and J 4 bases short, with 24 bases between. This CDR3 has 19 amino acids. CDR1 and CDR2 from the germline V gene are LGHNA and YNFKEQ.

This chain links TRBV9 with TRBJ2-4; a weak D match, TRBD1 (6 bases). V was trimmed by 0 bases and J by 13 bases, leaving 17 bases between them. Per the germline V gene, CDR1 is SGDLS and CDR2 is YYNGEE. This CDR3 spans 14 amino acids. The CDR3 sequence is CASSVDRVPYGQYF. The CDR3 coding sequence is TGTGCCAGCAGCGTAGACAGGGTTCCCTACGGGCAGTACTTC. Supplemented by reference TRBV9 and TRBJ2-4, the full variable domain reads DSGVTQTPKHLITATGQRVTLRCSPRSGDLSVYWYQQSLDQGLQFLIQYYNGEERAKGNILERFSAQQFPDLHSELNLSSLELGDSALYFCASSVDRVPYGQYFGAGTRLSVL.

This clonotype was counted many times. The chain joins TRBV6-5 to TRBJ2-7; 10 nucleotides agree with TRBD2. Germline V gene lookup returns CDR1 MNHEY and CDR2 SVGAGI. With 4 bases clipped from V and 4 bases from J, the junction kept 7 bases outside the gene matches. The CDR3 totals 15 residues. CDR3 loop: CASSSPGLAQYEQYF. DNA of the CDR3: TGTGCCAGCAGTTCACCGGGACTAGCGCAATACGAGCAGTACTTC.

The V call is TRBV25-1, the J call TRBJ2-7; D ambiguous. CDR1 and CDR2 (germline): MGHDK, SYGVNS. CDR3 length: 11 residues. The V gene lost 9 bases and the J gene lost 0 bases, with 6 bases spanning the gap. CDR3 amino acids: CASDDSYEQYF. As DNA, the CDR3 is TGTGCCAGTGACGACTCCTACGAGCAGTACTTC.

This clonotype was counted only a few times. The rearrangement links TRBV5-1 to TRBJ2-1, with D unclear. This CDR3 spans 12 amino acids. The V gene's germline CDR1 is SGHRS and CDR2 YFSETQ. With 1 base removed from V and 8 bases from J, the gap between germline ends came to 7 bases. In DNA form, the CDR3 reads TGCGCCAGCAGCTTGTGGGTCCATGAGCAGTTCTTC. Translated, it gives CASSLWVHEQFF.